This T cell receptor beta chain is from a study of cytomegalovirus exposure and HLA in healthy donors. Study findings and constraints: Later on, analysis showed that most CMV-associated TCR beta chains appeared to be HLA-restricted. With DRB1 most and HLA-C fewest, TCR association rates differed between HLA loci in a later analysis.

V gave up 6 bases and J gave up 3 bases; unmatched junction bases: 2. The CDR3 loop spans 13 amino acids. Germline values: CDR1 MNHEY, CDR2 SVGAGI. The PCR contained 60 Vbeta and 13 Jbeta primers. Only in-frame clones appear in the TCRdb table, and some are missing; sequencing was by immunoSEQ multiplex PCR. The sample has more than 85,000 clones, approximately 68% seen once. On this clone: Antigen specificity is unknown. This CDR3 is also generated by other DNA sequences in the sample.

Sequencing was carried out using PBMCs. The chain couples TRBV6-5 to TRBJ2-1, with 7 positions matching TRBD1. The receptor comes from a woman under 30 in good health and CMV-seropositive. The CDR3 DNA is TGTGCCAGCAGCCGGACAGGCTACAATGAGCAGTTCTTC. Encoded protein: CASSRTGYNEQFF.